This entry concerns a single T cell receptor (beta chain). The antigen remains unidentified. This entry comes from a study of T cell repertoires in cytomegalovirus infection. Looking at the study overall: Public TCR beta signatures indicated both CMV infection and matching HLA type.

TCRdb ran MiXCR on the reads and lists one entry per CDR3 protein. Found here are around 900,000 distinct CDR3 sequences, around 32% of them singletons; the top ten hold roughly an eighth. Trimming took 4 bases from V and 1 from J; bases not matched to a gene: 4. This CDR3 comprises 16 residues. The V gene's germline CDR1 is SEHNR and CDR2 FQNEAQ (reference sequence). General study results and limits: The ex vivo response showed dominance by HLA-C-restricted CMV-specific TCR beta clonotypes.

The sequencing used cultured CD8+ T cells from PBMCs, collected from culture after CMV antigen stimulation. The TCR sequence derives from a human donor in good health (CMV status not recorded). Some clones in this sample may be carry-over from other donors' samples. The chain carries TRBV7-9 and TRBJ2-3; 11 nucleotides agree with TRBD2. The CDR3 DNA reads as TGTGCCAGCAGCTCGGGGGGACTAGCGGGCACAGATACGCAGTATTTT. Encoded protein: CASSSGGLAGTDTQYF.